Shown below are 17 T cell receptor beta chains from a single sample sequenced in a study of T cell repertoires in cytomegalovirus infection. The antigens for these receptors are not known. TCRdb re-derived calls from the reads in MiXCR, one entry per CDR3 protein. The sample consists of 450,000 to 650,000 distinct CDR3 sequences, approximately 40% of them appearing once. Here the sequenced sample was cultured PBMCs, taken from culture after CMV antigen stimulation. These receptors were obtained from a human donor in good health (CMV status not recorded). Some clones in this sample may be carry-over from other donors' samples.

The chain combines TRBV7-2 with TRBJ2-1, with D unresolved. The CDR3 covers 15 residues. Trimming left V 1 base short and J 4 bases short, with 11 bases between. Germline CDR1 SGHTA, CDR2 FQGNSA. The CDR3 here is CASSLGATHYNEQFF. The CDR3 DNA reads TGTGCCAGCAGCTTAGGGGCTACCCATTACAATGAGCAGTTCTTC.

This clonotype was recorded a few times. The rearrangement joins TRBV7-9 to TRBJ2-2; 7 nucleotides align to TRBD2. In germline, CDR1 is SEHNR, CDR2 FQNEAQ (reference sequence). The CDR3 is 15 amino acids. Trimming at V came to 1 base and at J to 9 bases, leaving 8 bases not matched to a gene. The CDR3 loop reads CASSLVGSGGRELFF. The CDR3 bases are TGTGCCAGCAGCTTAGTCGGATCGGGAGGTCGGGAGCTGTTTTTT.

The chain joins TRBV7-9 to TRBJ2-1; 14 bases agree with TRBD2. The CDR3 has 15 amino acids. V trimming: 4 bases; J trimming: 8 bases; junction bases outside the gene matches: 4. Per germline, CDR1 SEHNR and CDR2 FQNEAQ (reference sequence). Here the CDR3 reads CASSYRTSGGHEQFF. Here the CDR3 DNA reads TGTGCCAGCAGCTACCGGACTAGCGGGGGGCATGAGCAGTTCTTC.

The chain employs TRBV6-1 and TRBJ2-1; TRBD1 matches at 10 bases. V lost 3 bases to trimming and J lost 2 bases; unmatched junction nucleotides: 7. From germline, CDR1 is MNHNS and CDR2 SASEGT. The CDR3 is made up of 17 amino acids. DNA for the CDR3: TGTGCCAGCAGTGAGTTCTGGACAGGGGGTACCTACAATGAGCAGTTCTTC. Amino acids: CASSEFWTGGTYNEQFF.

This clonotype was counted many times. The V call is TRBV7-8, the J call TRBJ2-1; perhaps TRBD1 as D (5 bases). Germline CDR1 and CDR2: SGHVS and FQNEAQ. V was pared by 4 bases and J by 8 bases, with 15 bases between. CDR3 length equals 14 residues. The CDR3 DNA reads as TGTGCCAGCAGCTCGCCCCGGCACAGGCATGAGCAGTTCTTC. It codes for CASSSPRHRHEQFF.

This rearrangement joins TRBV11-2 to TRBJ2-3; D may be TRBD2 (5 bases). Trimming cost V 0 bases and J 4 bases, with 8 bases left between them. Germline CDR1 is SGHAT and CDR2 is FQNNGV. The CDR3 is made up of 14 amino acids. The chain's CDR3 is CASSLDHGADTQYF. CDR3 coding DNA: TGTGCCAGCAGCTTAGATCACGGGGCAGATACGCAGTATTTT.

This chain joins TRBV7-2 and TRBJ1-2; D unclear. CDR3 size: 11 residues. Per the germline V gene, CDR1 is SGHTA and CDR2 is FQGNSA. The CDR3 region is CVAGLNYGYTF. Here the CDR3 DNA reads TGTGTGGCGGGCCTAAACTATGGCTACACCTTC. Full variable domain (rest looked up from reference TRBV7-2 and TRBJ1-2): GAGVSQSPSNKVTEKGKDVELRCDPISGHTALYWYRQSLGQGLEFLIYFQGNSAPDKSGLPSDRFSAERTGGSVSTLTIQRTQQEDSAVYLCVAGLNYGYTFGSGTRLTVV.

The chain links TRBV2 to TRBJ2-7; the D call may be TRBD1 or TRBD2 (6 bases each). The V end was cut by 6 bases, the J end by 3 bases, with 15 bases between. From germline, CDR1 is SNHLY and CDR2 FYNNEI. There are 14 residues in the CDR3. The CDR3 loop reads CASRARGQSYEQYF. The CDR3 nucleotides read TGTGCCAGCAGAGCCCGGGGGCAGAGCTACGAGCAGTACTTC.

This clonotype was observed a handful of times. This rearrangement joins TRBV7-2 to TRBJ2-1, with 7 bases fitting TRBD2. Germline V gene sequence: CDR1 SGHTA, CDR2 FQGNSA. The CDR3 is 15 amino acids. After removal of 5 bases from V and 6 bases from J, the junction contained 10 bases not matched to a gene. CDR3 region: CASSPGGSAPNEQFF. The CDR3 bases are TGTGCCAGCAGCCCGGGGGGAAGCGCCCCCAATGAGCAGTTCTTC.

In its sample, this clonotype was seen a few times. The chain links TRBV6-1 to TRBJ2-4; maybe TRBD1 (6 bases). Germline loops: CDR1 MNHNS, CDR2 SASEGT. The CDR3 is made up of 14 amino acids. The V and J ends lost 6 bases and 6 bases respectively, with 15 bases between them. CDR3: CASSGTGYANIQYF. The CDR3, as DNA: TGTGCCAGCAGCGGTACAGGGTACGCAAACATTCAGTACTTC.

J is TRBJ1-1 and V is TRBV12-3 or TRBV12-4; D is unresolved. Trimming removed 1 base from V and 0 bases from J, with 9 bases in between. This CDR3 comprises 15 residues. CDR3 region: CASSLVPSLNTEAFF. CDR3 DNA sequence: TGTGCCAGCAGTTTAGTCCCCAGCTTGAACACTGAAGCTTTCTTT.

The CDR3 DNA reads as TGTGCCAGCAATCGGGACGGGAACTATGGCTACACCTTC. It translates to CASNRDGNYGYTF. The J gene is TRBJ1-2, the V gene TRBV5-4, with a possible D match to TRBD1 (5 bases). V was trimmed by 6 bases and J by 2 bases, leaving 11 bases between them. This CDR3 has 13 residues. The V gene's germline CDR1 is SGHNT and CDR2 YYREEE (reference sequence).

This CDR3 reads CASSLRTASTDTQYF. Written as DNA, the CDR3 is TGTGCCAGCAGCCTTAGGACAGCTAGCACAGATACGCAGTATTTT. The chain combines TRBV7-6 with TRBJ2-3; tentatively, D is TRBD1 (6 bases). CDR3 length equals 15 residues. The V end was cut by 5 bases, the J end by 0 bases, with 12 bases between. Germline V gives CDR1 SGHVS, CDR2 FNYEAQ.

The rearrangement joins TRBV2 to TRBJ1-2; no definite D call. V gave up 5 bases and J gave up 2 bases, with 9 bases separating them. The CDR3 has 13 residues. CDR1 is SNHLY and CDR2 is FYNNEI in the germline V gene. CDR3 in amino acids: CASSWTGNYGYTF. The CDR3 nucleotides read TGTGCCAGCAGTTGGACGGGGAACTATGGCTACACCTTC. Full variable domain (rest looked up from reference TRBV2 and TRBJ1-2): EPEVTQTPSHQVTQMGQEVILRCVPISNHLYFYWYRQILGQKVEFLVSFYNNEISEKSEIFDDQFSVERPDGSNFTLKIRSTKLEDSAMYFCASSWTGNYGYTFGSGTRLTVV.

The V gene is TRBV4-1, the J gene TRBJ2-5; the D gene is possibly TRBD1 (6 bases). Germline-derived CDR1 and CDR2 are MGHRA and YSYEKL. V was shortened by 3 bases and J by 1 base, with 9 bases between the two germline ends. The CDR3 length is 14 residues. The CDR3 coding sequence is TGCGCCAGCAGCCACCAGGGGAGCCAAGAGACCCAGTACTTC. This translates into CASSHQGSQETQYF.

With regard to this clonotype: Relative to the germline gene, one junction end is altered; a read error may explain this. CDR3 amino acids: CASSHAGTAYEQYF. The CDR3 DNA follows: TGTGCCAGCAGCCACGCGGGGACAGCCTACGAGCAGTACTTC. The chain employs TRBV4-1 and TRBJ2-7, with D perhaps matching TRBD1 (7 bases). Germline V gene data show CDR1 as MGHRA and CDR2 as YSYEKL. The CDR3 spans 14 residues.

This sequence joins TRBV12-3 or TRBV12-4 and TRBJ2-5, with no clear D. Trimming took 9 bases from V and 3 from J, leaving 2 bases between them. This CDR3 region has 9 residues. DNA of the CDR3: TGTGCCAGGGAAGAGACCCAGTACTTC. Translating it yields CAREETQYF.